The sequence of this T cell receptor (beta chain) was determined in a study of blood T cell repertoires in COVID-19. Overall study: Sites in the United States, Italy and Spain provided acute and convalescent COVID-19 samples. Sources were T cells, B-cell-depleted T cells, or PBMCs; the material itself was cDNA or gDNA.

Methods used by the authors: It was from reference gene primer amplification that nucleated cell counts were estimated. Sequencing used immunoSEQ multiplex PCR; TCRdb keeps in-frame clones, though not all of them. D and trimming were read from the DNA, whereas the V and J calls and clone size are those reported in that table. The data show 190,000 or so clones, 80% to 90% seen once. Looked up from germline, CDR1 is MGHRA and CDR2 is YSYEKL. V was cut by 1 base and J by 6 bases, with 12 bases left in between. The length of the CDR3 is 15 residues. The clonotype comes from a woman younger than 35 who had recovered from COVID-19. Source material: peripheral blood. The chain joins TRBV4-1 to TRBJ2-2; tentative D call: TRBD1 (6 bases). The CDR3 region has the DNA TGCGCCAGCAGCCAAGGCTTACAGGGCGCCGGGGAGCTGTTTTTT. Translated, it gives CASSQGLQGAGELFF.